Listed below are T cell receptor beta chains from one sample, sequenced in a study of T cells in localized non-small cell lung cancer. Repertoires were generated with immunoSEQ multiplex PCR, while TCRdb's copy carries only in-frame clones and drops some. The sample lists some 140,000 clones; roughly 90% were seen once. This sample comprised peripheral blood, obtained before any cancer treatment. The receptors were sampled from a female donor of 60 years or more with stage I lung adenocarcinoma. Each CDR3 is given with its conserved first and last residue.

V gene	J gene	CDR3 protein
TRBV9	TRBJ2-1	CASSVGLPGTEQFF
TRBV5-1	TRBJ1-6	CASSTGRWSGSPLHF
TRBV5-6	TRBJ1-4	CASSFQDRAGEKLFF
TRBV15	TRBJ2-3	CATSRQADTQYF
TRBV18	TRBJ1-5	CASSQQGPGSNQPQHF
TRBV29-1	TRBJ2-3	CSAGQGTDTQYF
TRBV28	TRBJ1-2	CASSTITPGPRGYGYTF
TRBV18	TRBJ1-5	CAAPGHNSNQPQHF
TRBV11-3	TRBJ2-7	CASSSRDGGSYEQYF
TRBV9	TRBJ1-3	CASSPPGTGFGGNTIYF
TRBV6-5	TRBJ2-2	CASSRGGELFF
TRBV19	TRBJ1-4	CASSIVGTPNEKLFF
TRBV28	TRBJ1-2	CASSLMKGGYTF
TRBV5-6	TRBJ2-1	CASSLDGQGSYNEQFF
TRBV14	TRBJ2-1	CASSLVPGGFEQFF
TRBV2	TRBJ2-7	CASSESPGTKQYF
TRBV19	TRBJ2-7	CASRGGDRGAYEQYF
TRBV5-1	TRBJ2-5	CASSLGLRTGQETQYF
TRBV11-3	TRBJ2-2	CASSPGGTKNTGELFF
TRBV7-2	TRBJ2-7	CASSFLGNYEQYF
TRBV7-3	TRBJ2-5	CASSPQTGGFQETQYF
TRBV6-5	TRBJ1-5	CASGDRANQPQHF
TRBV11-2	TRBJ1-3	CASSLEPNPGTIYF
TRBV28	TRBJ2-1	CASSYSNTNRAEQFF
TRBV11-2	TRBJ2-1	CASSLEVANEQFF
TRBV18	TRBJ1-5	CASSQLGRNGFGNQPQHF
TRBV5-8	TRBJ2-2	CASSLAIGSGRLRTGELFF
TRBV7-2	TRBJ2-5	CASSFRGQAAAETQYF
TRBV6-4	TRBJ1-4	CASSPGDGTGIEKLFF
TRBV21-1	TRBJ2-7	CASSKGTSGKYEQYF
TRBV10-3	TRBJ2-2	CAISASLAGPSANTGELFF
TRBV10-1	TRBJ1-2	CASSASRGANYGYTF
TRBV9	TRBJ1-2	CASSPSGGTRSGYTF
TRBV6-1	TRBJ1-2	CASSRVAILIYGYTF
TRBV2	TRBJ2-1	CASSPGTRAFF
TRBV5-4	TRBJ2-5	CASSLETGEETQYF
TRBV27	TRBJ1-5	CASSFSFSNQPQHF